These T cell receptor beta chains were read from a single sample in a study of T cells in Graves' hyperthyroidism and ophthalmopathy. TCRdb reprocessed the multiplex PCR reads via MiXCR and lists one record per CDR3 protein. The data hold about 400,000 distinct CDR3 sequences, with roughly 13% observed a single time. Material: blood. These receptors all stem from a woman between 18 and 29 years old with Graves' hyperthyroidism. Each CDR3 is given with its conserved first and last residue. D genes are given only for firm matches. Size values are once, few and many counts, or a class for expanded clones, and some rows have none.

abundance,d_gene,v_gene,j_gene,CDR3nt,CDR3aa
-,-,TRBV7-9,TRBJ2-3,TGTGCCAGCAGCTTAAGGACGGGCCGGGCCTACGGTAAAACAGATACGCAGTATTTT,CASSLRTGRAYGKTDTQYF
-,-,TRBV7-9,TRBJ1-3,TGTGCCTGTCAATCGGGGGGAAACACCATATATTTT,CACQSGGNTIYF
many,TRBD1,TRBV12-3/TRBV12-4,TRBJ1-1,TGTGCCAGCAGTTATACAGGGGCGAACACTGAAGCTTTCTTT,CASSYTGANTEAFF
few,-,TRBV7-3,TRBJ2-5,TGTGCCAGCAGCCCCGCCCCGTCCGAGACCCAGTACTTC,CASSPAPSETQYF
many,TRBD1,TRBV6-1,TRBJ2-7,TGTGCCAGCAGTGAGGCAGGGGGCTTCGACTCCTACGAGCAGTACTTC,CASSEAGGFDSYEQYF
many,-,TRBV20-1,TRBJ2-7,TGCAGTGCTAGAGATCTGGACCACGAGCAGTACTTC,CSARDLDHEQYF
many,-,TRBV15,TRBJ1-1,TGTGCCACCAGCAGAGAGGTTCTAACCGGGACACTCCACACTGAAGCTTTCTTT,CATSREVLTGTLHTEAFF
many,TRBD1,TRBV12-3/TRBV12-4,TRBJ2-3,TGTGCGACCGGGACAGATACAGATACGCAGTATTTT,CATGTDTDTQYF
many,TRBD2,TRBV12-5,TRBJ2-7,TGTGCTAGTGGTTTGGTACGGGGGGGGGACCGGTACGAGCAGTACTTC,CASGLVRGGDRYEQYF
many,TRBD1,TRBV6-2/TRBV6-3,TRBJ2-7,TGTGCCAGCAGTCTGAGACAGGGAAGGAGTTACGAGCAGTACTTC,CASSLRQGRSYEQYF
-,TRBD1,TRBV5-1,TRBJ2-7,TGCGCCAGCACCCCCACAGGGGGAATATACGAGCAGTACTTC,CASTPTGGIYEQYF
few,TRBD2,TRBV27,TRBJ2-2,TGTGCCAGCAGTTCCCTCAGACTAGCGGGAGTCAGGGCCGGGGAGCTGTTTTTT,CASSSLRLAGVRAGELFF
-,TRBD1,TRBV27,TRBJ2-7,TGTGCCAGCAGTCTGCCGGGACAGTCCTACGAGCAGTACTTC,CASSLPGQSYEQYF
many,TRBD1,TRBV28,TRBJ2-7,TGTGCCAGCACCTTCAGGGGGCGCGTTTACGAGCAGTACTTC,CASTFRGRVYEQYF
many,-,TRBV7-9,TRBJ2-1,TGTGCCAGCAGCTTAGTGGGCAGAGGTGGTGAGCAGTTCTTC,CASSLVGRGGEQFF
many,-,TRBV11-2,TRBJ2-2,TGTGCCAGCAGCTTACGGAGAGACGGGGAGCTGTTTTTT,CASSLRRDGELFF
many,-,TRBV28,TRBJ2-5,TGTGCCAGCAGTTTCCAAATGGAGACCCAGTACTTC,CASSFQMETQYF
many,-,TRBV6-1,TRBJ2-5,TGTGCCAGCAGTGCGGTAGCGGACTACCGGGAGACCCAGTACTTC,CASSAVADYRETQYF
many,-,TRBV20-1,TRBJ2-2,TGCAGTGCCGCCGCTGCTACCAAAATTAACACCGGGGAGCTGTTTTTT,CSAAAATKINTGELFF
few,-,TRBV10-1,TRBJ1-1,TGCGCCAGCAGTGAGCTGCGGACAGTTAACGAAGCTTTCTTT,CASSELRTVNEAFF
many,-,TRBV27,TRBJ2-1,TGTGCCAGCAGTCCTACAACGGGGTTGTTGAATGAGCAGTTCTTC,CASSPTTGLLNEQFF
many,TRBD1,TRBV12-3/TRBV12-4,TRBJ2-5,TGTGCCAGCAGCCCCCCCGGACAGGGGTGGAAGACCCAGTACTTC,CASSPPGQGWKTQYF
many,-,TRBV20-1,TRBJ1-1,TGCAGTGCTAGAGCGGAGTTCCCCACCACTGAAGCTTTCTTT,CSARAEFPTTEAFF
many,-,TRBV7-9,TRBJ2-1,TGTGCCAGCAGCCCAGGGCAGGATTACAATGAGCAGTTCTTC,CASSPGQDYNEQFF
many,-,TRBV28,TRBJ1-1,TGTGCCAGCAGTTGGACCGAGGGGAACACTGAAGCTTTCTTT,CASSWTEGNTEAFF
many,-,TRBV18,TRBJ2-3,TGTGCCAGCTCACCACGGGAGAGCGGAGCCACAGATACGCAGTATTTT,CASSPRESGATDTQYF
many,TRBD1,TRBV12-3/TRBV12-4,TRBJ2-1,TGTGCCAGCAGTTCCCCCCCGGACAGGGTAAATGAGCAGTTCTTC,CASSSPPDRVNEQFF
many,-,TRBV5-1,TRBJ1-1,TGCGCCAGCACCTTGGGGCGGAACACTGAAGCTTTCTTT,CASTLGRNTEAFF
-,-,TRBV7-8,TRBJ1-6,TGTGCCAGCAGCTTATATAAGGCAGGCCAGAATAATTCACCCCTCCACTTT,CASSLYKAGQNNSPLHF
many,TRBD1,TRBV27,TRBJ2-3,TGTGCCAGCAGTCAGGGGACAGCCCGGGATACGCAGTATTTT,CASSQGTARDTQYF
few,TRBD2,TRBV11-2,TRBJ2-5,TGTGCCAGCAGCCGCCATGTAGCGGGAGGGGAGACCCAGTACTTC,CASSRHVAGGETQYF
many,TRBD1,TRBV13,TRBJ2-7,TGTGCCAGCAGCCCATACGGACAGGGAACTTACGAGCAGTACTTC,CASSPYGQGTYEQYF
-,-,TRBV20-1,TRBJ1-5,TGCAGGGCGGAAGGGGCGGGAGGCAATCAGCCCCAGCATTTT,CRAEGAGGNQPQHF
-,-,TRBV30,TRBJ1-1,TGTGCCTGGAGAAACACAGAAACTGAAGCTTTCTTT,CAWRNTETEAFF
many,-,TRBV30,TRBJ2-7,TGTGCCTGGATCAGGGTCGACGAGCAGTACTTC,CAWIRVDEQYF
many,-,TRBV5-1,TRBJ1-3,TGCGCCAGCAGCTTGGGAGGCGATAGCTCTGGAAACACCATATATTTT,CASSLGGDSSGNTIYF
once,-,TRBV4-1,TRBJ2-6,TGCACCAGCAGCCAAGATAGGAGCTCTGGGGCCAACGTCCTGACTTTC,CTSSQDRSSGANVLTF
many,TRBD1,TRBV6-1,TRBJ1-5,TGTGCCAGCAGAAGACAGGGTTTGCCCCAGCATTTT,CASRRQGLPQHF
many,-,TRBV18,TRBJ2-7,TGTGCCAGCTCACCGGGTTCCTTAGCGGCCGGCTACGAGCAGTACTTC,CASSPGSLAAGYEQYF
many,-,TRBV28,TRBJ1-2,TGTGCCAGCAGTTTTTGGGACGCCGCCACGGAGGGCTACACCTTC,CASSFWDAATEGYTF
few,TRBD2,TRBV7-3,TRBJ2-3,TGTGCCAGCAGCTTTGGCGGGAGTAGCACAGATACGCAGTATTTT,CASSFGGSSTDTQYF
-,TRBD1,TRBV28,TRBJ2-3,TGTGCCAGTGGGACAGGGGTAGCAGATACGCAGTATTTT,CASGTGVADTQYF
-,TRBD2,TRBV19,TRBJ2-3,TGTGCCAGTAGTATTAACAGGGCGGGGGTAGCGGGATCATCCACAGATACGCAGTATTTT,CASSINRAGVAGSSTDTQYF
once,TRBD1,TRBV19,TRBJ2-3,TGTGCCAGTAGTATGGGGTTCGGGACAGGTGGACGCGGAGGGCGGGCAGATACGCAGTATTTT,CASSMGFGTGGRGGRADTQYF
few,-,TRBV9,TRBJ2-1,TGTGCCAGCAGCGTAGAGGATGCCTACAATGAGCAGTTCTTC,CASSVEDAYNEQFF
many,TRBD2,TRBV20-1,TRBJ2-3,TGCAGTGCTAGGCTTCTCGGGAGGGACACAGATACGCAGTATTTT,CSARLLGRDTDTQYF
many,TRBD1,TRBV6-1,TRBJ2-7,TGTGCCAGCGGCCGGGACAGGGGGCAATACGAGCAGTACTTC,CASGRDRGQYEQYF
-,-,TRBV6-4,TRBJ2-5,TGTGCCAGCAGTTATGGAGGGGCTGAAGAGACCCAGCACTTC,CASSYGGAEETQHF
many,-,TRBV6-5,TRBJ2-7,TGTGCCAGCAGTTACGGGCGAGATGTTACCTACGAGCAGTACTTC,CASSYGRDVTYEQYF
-,TRBD2,TRBV7-9,TRBJ2-1,TGTGCCAGCAGGGAGGGACTAGCGGGAGTAGGATCCTACAATGAGCAGTTCTTC,CASREGLAGVGSYNEQFF
-,-,TRBV7-2,TRBJ1-2,TGTGCCAGCAGTGAACCCCTCGGGGATAACTATGGCTACACCTTC,CASSEPLGDNYGYTF
few,TRBD1,TRBV13,TRBJ2-6,TGTGCCAGCAGGCGACAGGGGGGTTCCTCTGGGGCCAACGTCCTGACTTTC,CASRRQGGSSGANVLTF
-,-,TRBV6-2/TRBV6-3,TRBJ1-3,TGTGCCAGCCACACCAGCTCTGGAAACACCATATATTTT,CASHTSSGNTIYF
-,-,TRBV28,TRBJ2-7,TGTGCCAGCAGTGGAGCCTACGGGGCAGTGAAAGCCTACGAGCAGTACTTC,CASSGAYGAVKAYEQYF
few,TRBD2,TRBV5-8,TRBJ2-1,TGTGCCAGCAGGCCGGGACTAGCGGGAGGAGGGGGCTACAATGAGCAGTTCTTC,CASRPGLAGGGGYNEQFF
once,-,TRBV27,TRBJ2-3,TGTGCCAGCAGTTCCCTCTCTTATGACGGGCGGGACACAGATACGCAGTATTTT,CASSSLSYDGRDTDTQYF
-,TRBD2,TRBV20-1,TRBJ2-1,TGCAGTGCTTTCTCCGGGACTAGCGGGAGCAATGAGCAGTTCTTC,CSAFSGTSGSNEQFF